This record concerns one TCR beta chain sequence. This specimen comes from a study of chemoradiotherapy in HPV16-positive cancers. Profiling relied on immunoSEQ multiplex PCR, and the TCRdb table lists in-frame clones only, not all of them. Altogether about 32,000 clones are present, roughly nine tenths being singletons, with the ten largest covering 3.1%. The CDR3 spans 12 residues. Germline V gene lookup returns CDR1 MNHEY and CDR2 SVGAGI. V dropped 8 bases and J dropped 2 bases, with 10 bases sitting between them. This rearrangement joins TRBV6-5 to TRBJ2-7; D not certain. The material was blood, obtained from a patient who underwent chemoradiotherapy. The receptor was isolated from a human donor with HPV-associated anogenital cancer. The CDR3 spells CASGKEPYEQYF. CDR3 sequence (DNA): TGTGCCAGCGGGAAAGAACCCTACGAGCAGTACTTC.